This TCR beta chain is drawn from a study of cytomegalovirus exposure and HLA in healthy donors. Germline V gene data show CDR1 as GTSNPN and CDR2 as SVGIG (reference sequence). The CDR3 runs 11 residues. Trimming cost V 8 bases and J 14 bases, with 16 bases left between them. On this clone itself: The antigen is unknown.

General study results and limits: The study reported that TCR beta sequences accurately predicted HLA-A and HLA-B alleles in most subjects. A later analysis linked a missense variant in DCLRE1C to the trimming of TCR beta V and J genes.

PCR used 60 Vbeta primers and 13 Jbeta primers. Repertoires were generated with immunoSEQ multiplex PCR, while TCRdb's copy carries only in-frame clones and drops some. The sample has about 180,000 clones, roughly 85% seen once; the top ten hold roughly 5.8%. Material: PBMCs. The chain employs TRBV30 and TRBJ1-6, with D perhaps matching TRBD1 (6 bases). This TCR came from a man aged 35 to 55 in good health and CMV-seropositive. The CDR3 spells CAGLGTSALHF. The CDR3, as DNA: TGTGCCGGCTTGGGGACATCGGCCCTCCACTTT.